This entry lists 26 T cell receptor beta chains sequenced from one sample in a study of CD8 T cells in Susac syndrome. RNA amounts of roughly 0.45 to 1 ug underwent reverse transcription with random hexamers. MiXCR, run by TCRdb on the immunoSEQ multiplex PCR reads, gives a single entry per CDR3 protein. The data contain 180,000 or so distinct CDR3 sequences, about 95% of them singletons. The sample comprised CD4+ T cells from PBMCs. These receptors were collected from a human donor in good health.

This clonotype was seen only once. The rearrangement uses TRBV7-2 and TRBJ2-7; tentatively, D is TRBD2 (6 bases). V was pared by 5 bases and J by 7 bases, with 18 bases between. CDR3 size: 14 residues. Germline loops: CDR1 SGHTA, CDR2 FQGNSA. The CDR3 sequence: CASSSIGREGEQYF. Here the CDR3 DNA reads TGTGCCAGCAGCAGTATCGGGAGAGAGGGGGAGCAGTACTTC.

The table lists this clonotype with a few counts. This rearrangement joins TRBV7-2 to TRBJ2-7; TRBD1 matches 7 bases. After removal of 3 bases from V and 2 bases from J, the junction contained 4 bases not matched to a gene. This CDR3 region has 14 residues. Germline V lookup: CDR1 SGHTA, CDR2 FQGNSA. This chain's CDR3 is CASSLGTVPYEQYF. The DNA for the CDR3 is TGTGCCAGCAGCTTGGGGACAGTCCCCTACGAGCAGTACTTC.

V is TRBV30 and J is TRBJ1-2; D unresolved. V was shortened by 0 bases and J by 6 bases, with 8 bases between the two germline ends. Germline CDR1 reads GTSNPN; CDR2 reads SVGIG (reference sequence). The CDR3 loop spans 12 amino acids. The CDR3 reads CAWSVGRDGYTF. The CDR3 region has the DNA TGTGCCTGGAGTGTAGGCAGAGATGGCTACACCTTC. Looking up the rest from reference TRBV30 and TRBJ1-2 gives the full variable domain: SQTIHQWPATLVQPVGSPLSLECTVEGTSNPNLYWYRQAAGRGLQLLFYSVGIGQISSEVPQNLSASRPQDRQFILSSKKLLLSDSGFYLCAWSVGRDGYTFGSGTRLTVV.

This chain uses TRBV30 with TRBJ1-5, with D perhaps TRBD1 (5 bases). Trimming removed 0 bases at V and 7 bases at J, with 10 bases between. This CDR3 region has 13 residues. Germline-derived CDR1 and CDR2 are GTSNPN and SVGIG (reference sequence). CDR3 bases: TGTGCCTGGAGTGTCAGGGATCGGCAGCCCCAGCATTTT. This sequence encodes CAWSVRDRQPQHF.

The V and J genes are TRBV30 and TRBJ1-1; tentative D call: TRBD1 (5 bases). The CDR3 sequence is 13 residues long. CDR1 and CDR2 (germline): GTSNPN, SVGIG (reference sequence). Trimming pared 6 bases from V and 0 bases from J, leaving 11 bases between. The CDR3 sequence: CACWARVNTEAFF. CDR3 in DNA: TGTGCCTGCTGGGCCAGGGTGAACACTGAAGCTTTCTTT.

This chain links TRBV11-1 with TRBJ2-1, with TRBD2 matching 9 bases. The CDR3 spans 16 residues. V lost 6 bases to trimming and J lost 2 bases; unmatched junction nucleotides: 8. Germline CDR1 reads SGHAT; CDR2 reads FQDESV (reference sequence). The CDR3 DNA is TGTGCCAGCAGTACAACCGGGACTAGCCCCTACAATGAGCAGTTCTTC. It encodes CASSTTGTSPYNEQFF.

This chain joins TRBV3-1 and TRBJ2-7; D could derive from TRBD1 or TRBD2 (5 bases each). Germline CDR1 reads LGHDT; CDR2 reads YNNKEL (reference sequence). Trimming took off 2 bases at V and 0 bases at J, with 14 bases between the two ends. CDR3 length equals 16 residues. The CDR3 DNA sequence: TGTGCCAGCAGCCAAAGGGACGGCGGTCGCTCCTACGAGCAGTACTTC. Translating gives CASSQRDGGRSYEQYF.

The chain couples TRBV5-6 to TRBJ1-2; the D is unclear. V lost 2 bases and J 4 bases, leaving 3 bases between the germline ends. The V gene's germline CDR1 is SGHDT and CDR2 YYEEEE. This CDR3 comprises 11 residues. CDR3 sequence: CASSLLYGYTF. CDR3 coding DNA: TGTGCCAGCAGCTTACTCTATGGCTACACCTTC. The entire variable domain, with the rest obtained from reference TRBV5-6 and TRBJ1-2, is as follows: DAGVTQSPTHLIKTRGQQVTLRCSPKSGHDTVSWYQQALGQGPQFIFQYYEEEERQRGNFPDRFSGHQFPNYSSELNVNALLLGDSALYLCASSLLYGYTFGSGTRLTVV.

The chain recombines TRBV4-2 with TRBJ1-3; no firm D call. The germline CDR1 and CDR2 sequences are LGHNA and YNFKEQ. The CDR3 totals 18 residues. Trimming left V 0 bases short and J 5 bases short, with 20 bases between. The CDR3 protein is CASSQESVWTARRNTIYF. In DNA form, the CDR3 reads TGTGCCAGCAGCCAAGAGTCTGTTTGGACGGCTAGGAGAAACACCATATATTTT.

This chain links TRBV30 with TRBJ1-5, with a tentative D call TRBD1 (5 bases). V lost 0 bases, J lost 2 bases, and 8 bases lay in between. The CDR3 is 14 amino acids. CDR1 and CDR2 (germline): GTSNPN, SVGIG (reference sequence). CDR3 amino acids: CAWSVARGNQPQHF. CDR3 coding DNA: TGTGCCTGGAGTGTGGCCAGGGGCAATCAGCCCCAGCATTTT.

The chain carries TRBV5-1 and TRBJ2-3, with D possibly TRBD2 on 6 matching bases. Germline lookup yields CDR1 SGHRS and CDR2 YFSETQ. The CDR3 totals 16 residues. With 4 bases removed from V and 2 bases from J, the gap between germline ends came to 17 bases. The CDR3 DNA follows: TGCGCCAGCAGCCCGGGGTTTGCGGGGATCACAGATACGCAGTATTTT. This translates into CASSPGFAGITDTQYF. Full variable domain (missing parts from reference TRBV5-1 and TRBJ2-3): KAGVTQTPRYLIKTRGQQVTLSCSPISGHRSVSWYQQTPGQGLQFLFEYFSETQRNKGNFPGRFSGRQFSNSRSEMNVSTLELGDSALYLCASSPGFAGITDTQYFGPGTRLTVL.

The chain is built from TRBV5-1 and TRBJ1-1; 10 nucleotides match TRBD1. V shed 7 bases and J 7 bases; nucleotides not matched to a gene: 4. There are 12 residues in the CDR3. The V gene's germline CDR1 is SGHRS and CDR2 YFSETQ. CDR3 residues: CASRQGADEAFF. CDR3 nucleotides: TGCGCCAGCCGACAGGGGGCGGATGAAGCTTTCTTT.

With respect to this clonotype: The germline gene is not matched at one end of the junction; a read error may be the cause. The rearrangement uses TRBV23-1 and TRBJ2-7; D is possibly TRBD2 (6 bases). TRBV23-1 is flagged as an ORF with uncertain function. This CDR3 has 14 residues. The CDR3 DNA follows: TGCGCCAGCAGCCAAATCGGGGCCCAACCGGGACTCGACTTC. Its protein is CASSQIGAQPGLDF.

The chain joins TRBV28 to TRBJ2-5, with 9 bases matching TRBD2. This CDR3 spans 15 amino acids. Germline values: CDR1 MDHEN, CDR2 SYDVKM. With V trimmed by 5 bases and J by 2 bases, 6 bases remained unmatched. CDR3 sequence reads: CASSDSLAGQETQYF. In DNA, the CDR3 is TGTGCCAGCAGTGATTCTCTAGCGGGGCAAGAGACCCAGTACTTC.

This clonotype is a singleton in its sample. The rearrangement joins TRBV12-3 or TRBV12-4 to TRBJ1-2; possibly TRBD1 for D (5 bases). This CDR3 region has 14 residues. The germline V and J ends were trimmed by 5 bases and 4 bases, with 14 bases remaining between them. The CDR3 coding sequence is TGTGCCAGCAGTCCCAGGAGGGGAAGCTATGGCTACACCTTC. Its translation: CASSPRRGSYGYTF.

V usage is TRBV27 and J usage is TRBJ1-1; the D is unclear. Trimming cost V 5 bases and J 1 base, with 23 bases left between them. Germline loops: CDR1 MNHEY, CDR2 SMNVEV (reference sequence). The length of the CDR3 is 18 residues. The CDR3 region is CASSHTPPGITPNTEAFF. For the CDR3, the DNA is TGTGCCAGCAGTCATACCCCTCCGGGAATCACTCCGAACACTGAAGCTTTCTTT.

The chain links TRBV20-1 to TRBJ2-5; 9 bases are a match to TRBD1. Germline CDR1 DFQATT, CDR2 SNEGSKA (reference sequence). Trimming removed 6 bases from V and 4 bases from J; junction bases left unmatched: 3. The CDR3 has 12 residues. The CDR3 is CSAPTGGETQYF. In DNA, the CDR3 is TGCAGTGCCCCGACAGGGGGAGAGACCCAGTACTTC.

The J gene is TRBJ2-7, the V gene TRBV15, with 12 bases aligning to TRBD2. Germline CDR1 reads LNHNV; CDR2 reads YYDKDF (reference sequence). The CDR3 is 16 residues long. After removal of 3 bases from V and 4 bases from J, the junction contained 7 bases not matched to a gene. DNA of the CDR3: TGTGCCACCAGCAGCCCGACTAGCGGGAGATGGTACGAGCAGTACTTC. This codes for CATSSPTSGRWYEQYF. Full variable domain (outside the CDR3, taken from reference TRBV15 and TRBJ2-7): DAMVIQNPRYQVTQFGKPVTLSCSQTLNHNVMYWYQQKSSQAPKLLFHYYDKDFNNEADTPDNFQSRRPNTSFCFLDIRSPGLGDTAMYLCATSSPTSGRWYEQYFGPGTRLTVT.

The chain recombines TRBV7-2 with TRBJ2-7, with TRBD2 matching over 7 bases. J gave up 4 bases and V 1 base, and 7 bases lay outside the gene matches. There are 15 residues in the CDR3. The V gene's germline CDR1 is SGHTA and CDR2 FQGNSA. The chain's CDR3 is CASSLGPSGYYEQYF. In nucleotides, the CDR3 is TGTGCCAGCAGCTTAGGTCCTAGCGGATATTACGAGCAGTACTTC.

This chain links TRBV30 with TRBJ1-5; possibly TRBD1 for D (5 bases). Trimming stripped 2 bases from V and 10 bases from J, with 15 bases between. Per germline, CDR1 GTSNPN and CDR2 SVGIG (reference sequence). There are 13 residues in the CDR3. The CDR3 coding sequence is TGTGCCTGGAGTTGGGAGGGGTCATCACCCCAGCATTTT. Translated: CAWSWEGSSPQHF.

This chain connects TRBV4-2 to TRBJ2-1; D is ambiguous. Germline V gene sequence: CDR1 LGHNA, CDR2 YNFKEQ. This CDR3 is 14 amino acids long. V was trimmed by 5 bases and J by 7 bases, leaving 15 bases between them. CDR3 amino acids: CASSDSATQNEQFF. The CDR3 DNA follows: TGTGCCAGCAGCGATTCCGCGACTCAAAATGAGCAGTTCTTC.

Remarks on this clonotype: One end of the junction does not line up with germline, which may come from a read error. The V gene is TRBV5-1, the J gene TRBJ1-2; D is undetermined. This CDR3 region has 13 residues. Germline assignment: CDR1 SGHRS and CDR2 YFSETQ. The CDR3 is CASSLRGVDGYTF. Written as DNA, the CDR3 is TGCGCCAGCAGCTTGAGAGGCGTGGATGGTTACACCTTC.

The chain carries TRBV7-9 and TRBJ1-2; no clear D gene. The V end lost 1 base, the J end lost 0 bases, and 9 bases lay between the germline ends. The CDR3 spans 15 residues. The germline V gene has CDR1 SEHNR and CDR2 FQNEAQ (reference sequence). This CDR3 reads CASSLVVRANYGYTF. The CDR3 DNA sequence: TGTGCCAGCAGCTTAGTGGTCCGCGCTAACTATGGCTACACCTTC.

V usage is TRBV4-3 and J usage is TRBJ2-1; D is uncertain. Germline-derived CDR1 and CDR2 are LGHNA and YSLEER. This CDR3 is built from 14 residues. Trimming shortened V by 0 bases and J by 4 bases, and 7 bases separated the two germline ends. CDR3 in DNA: TGCGCCAGCAGCCAAGATGAGACTTACAATGAGCAGTTCTTC. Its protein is CASSQDETYNEQFF.

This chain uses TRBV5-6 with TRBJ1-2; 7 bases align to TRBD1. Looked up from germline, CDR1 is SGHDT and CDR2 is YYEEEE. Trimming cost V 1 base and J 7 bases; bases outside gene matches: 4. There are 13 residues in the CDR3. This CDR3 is CASSLRGLGGYTF. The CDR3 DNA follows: TGTGCCAGCAGCTTGAGGGGGCTCGGTGGCTACACCTTC.

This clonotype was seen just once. The DNA of the CDR3 is TGCGCCAGCACCTCAGGGGAGGGCGGGGAGACCCAGTACTTC. This translates into CASTSGEGGETQYF. The rearrangement uses TRBV23-1 and TRBJ2-5, with D possibly matching TRBD2 (7 bases). TRBV23-1 is an ORF; its function is uncertain. Trimming took off 7 bases at V and 5 bases at J, with 17 bases between the two ends. The CDR3 is 14 residues long.